This T cell receptor (beta chain) was retrieved from a study of cytomegalovirus exposure and HLA in healthy donors. Findings and limits, study-wide: Sequencing likely generated an artifact that appeared as a cluster of highly shared sequence variants. Productive rates of about 90% or about 30% were seen for most TCR beta V segments in an earlier analysis.

In the PCR, 60 Vbeta and 13 Jbeta primers were used. Assay: immunoSEQ multiplex PCR; the TCRdb copy retains only in-frame clones and omits some. The sample has about 120,000 clones, about 74% seen once. The CDR3 has 14 amino acids. V was pared by 3 bases and J by 2 bases, with 2 bases of the junction left unmatched. CDR1 SGHDN and CDR2 FVKESK come from the germline V gene. Points on this clone: Its antigen is as yet unknown.

This chain uses TRBV14 with TRBJ2-7; 9 nucleotides match TRBD1. Material for sequencing was PBMCs. The receptor was derived from a female donor in good health and CMV-seronegative. CDR3 in amino acids: CASSHRQGAYEQYF. In DNA form, the CDR3 reads TGTGCCAGCAGCCACCGACAGGGGGCCTACGAGCAGTACTTC.